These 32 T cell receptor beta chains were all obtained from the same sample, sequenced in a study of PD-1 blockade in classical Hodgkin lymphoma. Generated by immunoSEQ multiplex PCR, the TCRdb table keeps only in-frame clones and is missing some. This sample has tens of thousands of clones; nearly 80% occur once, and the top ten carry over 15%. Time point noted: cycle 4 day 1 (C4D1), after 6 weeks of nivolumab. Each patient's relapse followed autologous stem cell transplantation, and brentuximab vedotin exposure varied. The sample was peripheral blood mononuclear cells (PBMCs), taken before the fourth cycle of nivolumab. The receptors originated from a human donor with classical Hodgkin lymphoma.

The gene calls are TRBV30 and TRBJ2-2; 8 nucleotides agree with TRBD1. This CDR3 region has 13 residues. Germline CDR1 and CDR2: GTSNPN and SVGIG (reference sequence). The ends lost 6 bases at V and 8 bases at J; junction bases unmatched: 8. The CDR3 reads CACDRGDEGELFF. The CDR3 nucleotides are TGTGCCTGCGACAGGGGAGACGAGGGGGAGCTGTTTTTT.

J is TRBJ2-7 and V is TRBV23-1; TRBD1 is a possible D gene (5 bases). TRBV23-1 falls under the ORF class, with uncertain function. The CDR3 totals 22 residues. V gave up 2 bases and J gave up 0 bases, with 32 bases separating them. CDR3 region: CASSQGFGDGSREDNLSYEQYF. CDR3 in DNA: TGCGCCAGCAGTCAAGGGTTCGGAGACGGTTCAAGAGAGGACAACCTCTCCTACGAGCAGTACTTC.

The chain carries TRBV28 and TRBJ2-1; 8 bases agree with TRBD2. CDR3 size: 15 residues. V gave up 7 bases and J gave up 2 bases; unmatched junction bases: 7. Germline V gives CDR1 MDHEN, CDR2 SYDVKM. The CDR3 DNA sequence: TGTGCCAGCACCCTTAGGCGGGGGGCCTACAATGAGCAGTTCTTC. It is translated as CASTLRRGAYNEQFF.

This chain's CDR3 is CAISESTGYGEAFF. DNA of the CDR3: TGTGCCATCAGTGAGTCGACCGGGTACGGTGAAGCTTTCTTT. V usage is TRBV10-3 and J usage is TRBJ1-1; no definite D call. Trimming removed 0 bases from V and 7 bases from J, with 12 bases in between. Germline-derived CDR1 and CDR2 are ENHRY and SYGVKD. The CDR3 is 14 residues long.

The CDR3 DNA reads as TGTGCCAGCAGTTACCAGGGACAGTCTAATGAAAAACTGTTTTTT. It specifies CASSYQGQSNEKLFF. This chain uses TRBV6-5 with TRBJ1-4; 7 bases map to TRBD1. After removal of 2 bases from V and 3 bases from J, the junction contained 3 bases not matched to a gene. The CDR3 is 15 amino acids. Looked up from germline, CDR1 is MNHEY and CDR2 is SVGAGI.

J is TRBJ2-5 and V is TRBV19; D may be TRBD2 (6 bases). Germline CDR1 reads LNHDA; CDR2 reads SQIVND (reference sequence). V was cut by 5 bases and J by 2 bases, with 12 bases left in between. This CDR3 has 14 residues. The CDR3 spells CASSFRTTQETQYF. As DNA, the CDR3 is TGTGCCAGTAGTTTCCGGACTACGCAAGAGACCCAGTACTTC.

The CDR3 sequence: CASSSLPGRNYGYTF. The CDR3 region has the DNA TGTGCCAGCAGTTCACTCCCAGGGAGAAACTATGGCTACACCTTC. The chain is built from TRBV27 and TRBJ1-2, with D tentatively TRBD1 (5 bases). Trimming removed 4 bases at V and 2 bases at J, with 14 bases between. Germline-derived CDR1 and CDR2 are MNHEY and SMNVEV (reference sequence). The CDR3 spans 15 residues.

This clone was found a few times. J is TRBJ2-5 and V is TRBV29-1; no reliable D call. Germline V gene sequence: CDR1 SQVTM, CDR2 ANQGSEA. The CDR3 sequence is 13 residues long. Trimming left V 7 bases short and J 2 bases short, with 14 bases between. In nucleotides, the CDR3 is TGCAGCGGCTTCCCGTCTGGGCAAGAGACCCAGTACTTC. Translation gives CSGFPSGQETQYF.

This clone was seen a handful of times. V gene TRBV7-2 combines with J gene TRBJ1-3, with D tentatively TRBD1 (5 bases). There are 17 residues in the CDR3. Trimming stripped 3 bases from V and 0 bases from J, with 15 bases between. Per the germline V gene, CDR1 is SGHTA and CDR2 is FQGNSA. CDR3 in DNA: TGTGCCAGCAGCTTGGTACCAACAGGATTCTCTGGAAACACCATATATTTT. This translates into CASSLVPTGFSGNTIYF.

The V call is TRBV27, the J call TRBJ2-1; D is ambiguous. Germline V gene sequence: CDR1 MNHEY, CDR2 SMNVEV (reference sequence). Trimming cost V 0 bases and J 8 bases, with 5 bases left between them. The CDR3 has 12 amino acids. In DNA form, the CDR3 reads TGTGCCAGCAGTTTATCGCCGCATGAGCAGTTCTTC. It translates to CASSLSPHEQFF.

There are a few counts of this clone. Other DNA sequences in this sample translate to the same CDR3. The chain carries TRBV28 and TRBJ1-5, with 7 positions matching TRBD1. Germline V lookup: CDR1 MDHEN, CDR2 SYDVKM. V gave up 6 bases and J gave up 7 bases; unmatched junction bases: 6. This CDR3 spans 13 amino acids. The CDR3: CASREGAGQPQHF. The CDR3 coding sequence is TGTGCCAGCAGGGAGGGGGCTGGGCAGCCCCAGCATTTT.

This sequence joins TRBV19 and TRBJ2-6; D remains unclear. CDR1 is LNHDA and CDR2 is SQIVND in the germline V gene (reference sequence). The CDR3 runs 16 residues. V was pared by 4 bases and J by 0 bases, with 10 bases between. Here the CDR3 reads CASSSAGLSGANVLTF. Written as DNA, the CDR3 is TGTGCCAGTAGTAGTGCCGGGCTCTCTGGGGCCAACGTCCTGACTTTC.

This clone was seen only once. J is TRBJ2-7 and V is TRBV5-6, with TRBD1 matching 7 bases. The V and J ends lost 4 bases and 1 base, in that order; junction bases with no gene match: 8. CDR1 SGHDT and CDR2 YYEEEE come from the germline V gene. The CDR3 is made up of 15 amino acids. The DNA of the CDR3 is TGTGCCAGCAGCGGCAACAGGGGTACATCCTACGAGCAGTACTTC. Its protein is CASSGNRGTSYEQYF.

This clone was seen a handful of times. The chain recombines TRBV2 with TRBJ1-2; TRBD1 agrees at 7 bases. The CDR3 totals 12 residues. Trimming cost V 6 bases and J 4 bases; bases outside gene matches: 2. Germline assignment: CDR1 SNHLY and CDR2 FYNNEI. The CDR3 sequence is CASRDRLYGYTF. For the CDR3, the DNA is TGTGCCAGCAGGGACAGGCTCTATGGCTACACCTTC.

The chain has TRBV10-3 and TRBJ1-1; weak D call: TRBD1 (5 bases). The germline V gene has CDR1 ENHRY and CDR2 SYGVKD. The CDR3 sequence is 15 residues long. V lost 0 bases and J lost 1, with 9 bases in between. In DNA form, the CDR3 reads TGTGCCATCAGTGAGTCGTGGGGGAGGAACACTGAAGCTTTCTTT. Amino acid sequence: CAISESWGRNTEAFF.

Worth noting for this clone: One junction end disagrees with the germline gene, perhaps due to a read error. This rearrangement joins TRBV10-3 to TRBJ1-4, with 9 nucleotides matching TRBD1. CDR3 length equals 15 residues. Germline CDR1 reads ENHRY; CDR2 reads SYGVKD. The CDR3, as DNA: TGTGCCAGCAGTGGGACAGGGACAACTAATGAAAAACTGTTTTTT. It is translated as CASSGTGTTNEKLFF.

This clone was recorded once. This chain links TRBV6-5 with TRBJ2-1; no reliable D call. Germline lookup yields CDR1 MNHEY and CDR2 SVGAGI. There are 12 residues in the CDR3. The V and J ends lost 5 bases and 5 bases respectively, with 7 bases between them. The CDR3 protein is CASSPHNNEQFF. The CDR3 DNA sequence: TGTGCCAGCAGTCCGCATAACAATGAGCAGTTCTTC.

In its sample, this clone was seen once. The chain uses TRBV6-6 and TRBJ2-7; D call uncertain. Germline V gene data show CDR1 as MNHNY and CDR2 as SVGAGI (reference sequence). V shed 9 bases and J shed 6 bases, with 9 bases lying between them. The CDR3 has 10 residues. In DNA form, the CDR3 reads TGTGCCAGTTCTTTTCCCGAGCAGTACTTC. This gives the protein CASSFPEQYF.

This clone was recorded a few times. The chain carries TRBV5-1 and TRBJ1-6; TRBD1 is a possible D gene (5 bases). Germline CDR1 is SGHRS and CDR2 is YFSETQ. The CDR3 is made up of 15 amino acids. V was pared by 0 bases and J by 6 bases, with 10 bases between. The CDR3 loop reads CASSLVPGLNSPLHF. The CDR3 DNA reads TGCGCCAGCAGCTTGGTTCCAGGGCTTAATTCACCCCTCCACTTT. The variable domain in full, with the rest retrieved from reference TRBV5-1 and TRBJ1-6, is KAGVTQTPRYLIKTRGQQVTLSCSPISGHRSVSWYQQTPGQGLQFLFEYFSETQRNKGNFPGRFSGRQFSNSRSEMNVSTLELGDSALYLCASSLVPGLNSPLHFGNGTRLTVT.

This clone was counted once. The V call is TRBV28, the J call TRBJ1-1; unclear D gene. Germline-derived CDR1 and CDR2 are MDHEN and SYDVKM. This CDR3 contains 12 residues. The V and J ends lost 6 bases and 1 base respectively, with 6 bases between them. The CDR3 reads CASRDGNTEAFF. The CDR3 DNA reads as TGTGCCAGCAGAGACGGGAACACTGAAGCTTTCTTT.

The CDR3 DNA follows: TGTGCCAGCAGCTTATTCTCCGGAACTGCGGGGGAGACCCAGTACTTC. Amino acid sequence: CASSLFSGTAGETQYF. The chain recombines TRBV7-8 with TRBJ2-5, with a weak D call TRBD2 (6 bases). Germline V CDR1 and CDR2: SGHVS, FQNEAQ. Trimming stripped 2 bases from V and 5 bases from J, with 18 bases between. The CDR3 has 16 amino acids.

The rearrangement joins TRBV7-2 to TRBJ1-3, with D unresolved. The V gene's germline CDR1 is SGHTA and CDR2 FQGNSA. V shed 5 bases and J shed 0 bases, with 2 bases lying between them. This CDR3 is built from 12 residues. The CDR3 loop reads CASSTSGNTIYF. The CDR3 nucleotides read TGTGCCAGCAGCACCTCTGGAAACACCATATATTTT.

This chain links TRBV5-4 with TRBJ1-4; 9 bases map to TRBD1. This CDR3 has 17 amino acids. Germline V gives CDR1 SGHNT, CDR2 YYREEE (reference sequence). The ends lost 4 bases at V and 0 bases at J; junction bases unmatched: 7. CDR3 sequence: CASSPLQGAATNEKLFF. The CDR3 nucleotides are TGTGCCAGCAGCCCCCTACAGGGGGCAGCAACTAATGAAAAACTGTTTTTT.

The CDR3 protein is CASSLMGPGLGETQYF. The CDR3 nucleotides are TGTGCCAGCAGCTTAATGGGGCCTGGTTTAGGGGAGACCCAGTACTTC. The chain carries TRBV7-3 and TRBJ2-5; a possible D gene is TRBD1 (5 bases). The CDR3 is 16 amino acids. Germline values: CDR1 SGHTA, CDR2 FQGTGA. Trimming shortened V by 1 base and J by 5 bases, and 17 bases separated the two germline ends.

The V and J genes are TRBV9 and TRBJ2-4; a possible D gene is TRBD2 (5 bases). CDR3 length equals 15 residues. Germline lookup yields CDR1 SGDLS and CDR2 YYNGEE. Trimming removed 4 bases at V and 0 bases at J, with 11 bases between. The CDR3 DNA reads TGTGCCAGCAGCCTCCGGGCGGGAGCCAAAAACATTCAGTACTTC. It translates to CASSLRAGAKNIQYF. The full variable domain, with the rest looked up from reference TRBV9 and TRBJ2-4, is DSGVTQTPKHLITATGQRVTLRCSPRSGDLSVYWYQQSLDQGLQFLIQYYNGEERAKGNILERFSAQQFPDLHSELNLSSLELGDSALYFCASSLRAGAKNIQYFGAGTRLSVL.

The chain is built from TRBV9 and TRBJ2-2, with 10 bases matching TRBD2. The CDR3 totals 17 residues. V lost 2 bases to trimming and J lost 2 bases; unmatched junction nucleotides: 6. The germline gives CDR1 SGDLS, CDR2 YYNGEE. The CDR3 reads CASSVNLAGVNTGELFF. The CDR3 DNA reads TGTGCCAGCAGCGTTAATCTAGCGGGAGTCAACACCGGGGAGCTGTTTTTT.

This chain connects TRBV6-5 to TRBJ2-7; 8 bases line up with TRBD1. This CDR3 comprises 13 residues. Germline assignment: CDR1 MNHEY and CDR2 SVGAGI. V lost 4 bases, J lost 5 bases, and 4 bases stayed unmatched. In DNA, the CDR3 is TGTGCCAGCAGTTTGGACAGGGCGGACGAGCAGTACTTC. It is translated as CASSLDRADEQYF.

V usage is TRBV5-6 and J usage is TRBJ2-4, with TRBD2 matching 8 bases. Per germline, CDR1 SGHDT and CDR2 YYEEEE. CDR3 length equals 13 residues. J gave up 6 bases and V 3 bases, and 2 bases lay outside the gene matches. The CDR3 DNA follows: TGTGCCAGCAGCTCGGCGGGGGGAAACATTCAGTACTTC. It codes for CASSSAGGNIQYF.

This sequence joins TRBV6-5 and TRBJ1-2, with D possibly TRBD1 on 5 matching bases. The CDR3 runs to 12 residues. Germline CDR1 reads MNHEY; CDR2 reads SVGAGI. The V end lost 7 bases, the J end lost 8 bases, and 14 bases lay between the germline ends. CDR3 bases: TGTGCCAGCACCAACTGGGACGGCGGCTACACCTTC. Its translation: CASTNWDGGYTF.

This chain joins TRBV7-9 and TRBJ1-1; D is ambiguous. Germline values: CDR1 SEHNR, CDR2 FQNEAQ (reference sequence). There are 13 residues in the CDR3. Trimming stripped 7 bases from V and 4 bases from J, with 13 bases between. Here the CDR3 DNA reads TGTGCCAGCACCCCCGGGATTGGCACTGAAGCTTTCTTT. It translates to CASTPGIGTEAFF.

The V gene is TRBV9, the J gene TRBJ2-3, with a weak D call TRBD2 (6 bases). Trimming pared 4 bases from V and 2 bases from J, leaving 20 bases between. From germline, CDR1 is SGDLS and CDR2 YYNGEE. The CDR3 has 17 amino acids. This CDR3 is CASSPPSPRDITDTQYF. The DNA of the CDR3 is TGTGCCAGCAGCCCACCATCCCCGCGGGATATCACAGATACGCAGTATTTT.

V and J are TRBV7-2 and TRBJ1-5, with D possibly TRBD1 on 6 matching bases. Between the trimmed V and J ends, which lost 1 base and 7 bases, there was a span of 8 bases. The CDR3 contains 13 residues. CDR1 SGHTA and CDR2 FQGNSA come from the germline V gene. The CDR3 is CASSLEQGQPQHF. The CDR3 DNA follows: TGTGCCAGCAGCTTAGAACAGGGACAGCCCCAGCATTTT.